This passage covers 9 T cell receptor beta chains from one sample sequenced in a study of blood T cell repertoires in COVID-19. The table came from immunoSEQ multiplex PCR; TCRdb's copy has only in-frame clones and leaves some out. The sample includes some 260,000 clones, approximately 77% seen only once; the top ten take roughly 3%. Sequencing was done on a sample of peripheral blood. Receptor source: a young woman with acute or convalescent COVID-19.

This clone was counted a few times. This chain joins TRBV4-3 and TRBJ2-3; TRBD2 matches at 11 bases. CDR1 is LGHNA, CDR2 YSLEER, per germline. Trimming at V came to 0 bases and at J to 2 bases, leaving 16 bases not matched to a gene. This CDR3 spans 21 amino acids. Here the CDR3 reads CASSQDSRLAGGPRITDTQYF. CDR3 DNA: TGCGCCAGCAGCCAAGATTCGAGGCTAGCGGGAGGACCCAGGATCACAGATACGCAGTATTTT.

The genes are TRBV29-1 and TRBJ2-1; D possibly corresponds to TRBD2 (5 bases). V was shortened by 0 bases and J by 14 bases, with 20 bases between the two germline ends. The CDR3 extends over 14 amino acids. From germline, CDR1 is SQVTM and CDR2 ANQGSEA. CDR3 nucleotides: TGCAGCGTTGAAGAGAGGGTGACGGCACAGATGGAGTTCTTC. This encodes CSVEERVTAQMEFF.

This chain uses TRBV7-2 with TRBJ2-1; 14 bases are shared with TRBD2. After removal of 4 bases from V and 4 bases from J, the junction contained 0 bases not matched to a gene. Per the germline V gene, CDR1 is SGHTA and CDR2 is FQGNSA. CDR3 length equals 15 residues. In DNA form, the CDR3 reads TGTGCCAGCAGCTGGACTAGCGGGGGGTACAATGAGCAGTTCTTC. Residues: CASSWTSGGYNEQFF.

V gene TRBV10-2 combines with J gene TRBJ2-3; D is undetermined. Trimming stripped 2 bases from V and 2 bases from J, with 17 bases between. The CDR3 sequence is 17 residues long. CDR1 and CDR2 (germline): WSHSY, SAAADI. The CDR3 loop reads CASSEPGSSGSTDTQYF. The CDR3 DNA reads TGCGCCAGCAGTGAGCCCGGGTCTTCCGGCTCCACAGATACGCAGTATTTT.

On this clone: One end of the junction is discordant with germline, which a read error may explain. The J gene is TRBJ2-5, the V gene TRBV7-9; 8 bases are a match to TRBD1. CDR3 length equals 14 residues. Germline V CDR1 and CDR2: SEHNR, FQNEAQ (reference sequence). The CDR3 coding sequence is TGTGCCAGCACCTTACAGGGGGTGAGGGAGACCCAGTACTTC. It is translated as CASTLQGVRETQYF.

This clone was seen only a few times. The chain recombines TRBV18 with TRBJ2-5; TRBD2 matches at 8 bases. This CDR3 comprises 15 residues. Losses at the gene ends were 3 bases for V and 3 bases for J; bases not matched to a gene: 6. Per germline, CDR1 KGHSH and CDR2 LQKENI. This CDR3 is CASSPDTSGEETQYF. CDR3 bases: TGTGCCAGCTCACCCGACACTAGCGGAGAAGAGACCCAGTACTTC.

The CDR3 bases are TGTGCCAGCACAATGGGGCCTCTTACCTTAGAGACCCAGTACTTC. Protein sequence: CASTMGPLTLETQYF. The chain employs TRBV11-2 and TRBJ2-5; possibly TRBD1 for D (5 bases). The ends were cut back, 7 bases at V and 4 bases at J, with 19 bases in the middle. CDR3 size: 15 residues. The germline V gene has CDR1 SGHAT and CDR2 FQNNGV.

The gene calls are TRBV2 and TRBJ2-3; no firm D call. Germline V lookup: CDR1 SNHLY, CDR2 FYNNEI. This CDR3 has 13 amino acids. Trimming left V 4 bases short and J 3 bases short, with 8 bases between. The CDR3, as DNA: TGTGCCAGCAGTGTACTCGAAACAGATACGCAGTATTTT. It encodes CASSVLETDTQYF.

The V call is TRBV12-5, the J call TRBJ1-2; D remains ambiguous. V was pared by 3 bases and J by 6 bases, with 11 bases between. CDR1 is LGHNT, CDR2 FRNRAP, per germline. The CDR3 sequence is 13 residues long. This CDR3 is CASGFGLFDGYTF. The CDR3, as DNA: TGTGCTAGTGGTTTCGGACTTTTCGATGGCTACACCTTC.